These 32 T cell receptor beta chains share one sample of origin, sequenced in a study of response to subunit inactivated influenza vaccine. TCRdb recomputed calls from the RT-PCR reads with MiXCR, one row per CDR3 protein. The sample holds 500,000 to 600,000 distinct CDR3 sequences; 13% to 15% are singletons and the top ten take over 8.5%. The sequenced sample was PBMCs from blood, obtained 11 to 12 days after vaccination. These receptors came from a man aged 50 or older who received an inactivated influenza vaccine.

This clonotype was seen more than once but under ten times. The CDR3 region has the DNA TGCGCCAGCAGTGAAGCGGGGGGGGTCACAGATACGCAGTATTTT. Amino acid sequence: CASSEAGGVTDTQYF. The chain recombines TRBV10-2 with TRBJ2-3, with 10 bases aligning to TRBD2. Looked up from germline, CDR1 is WSHSY and CDR2 is SAAADI. Trimming removed 3 bases from V and 2 bases from J; junction bases left unmatched: 2. The CDR3 sequence is 15 residues long.

The CDR3 here is CATQDNSYEQYF. The DNA for the CDR3 is TGTGCCACCCAGGACAACTCCTACGAGCAGTACTTC. The chain links TRBV15 to TRBJ2-7; a weak D match, TRBD1 (5 bases). V gave up 8 bases and J gave up 0 bases, with 8 bases separating them. The CDR3 contains 12 residues. Germline-derived CDR1 and CDR2 are LNHNV and YYDKDF (reference sequence).

This clonotype has just a few counts. This sequence joins TRBV6-2 or TRBV6-3 and TRBJ2-5; D might be TRBD1 or TRBD2, each matching 5 bases. The germline gives CDR1 MNHEY, CDR2 SVGEGT. V dropped 0 bases and J dropped 2 bases, with 19 bases sitting between them. This CDR3 contains 18 residues. The CDR3 sequence: CASSYSIGTPDIQETQYF. The CDR3 DNA follows: TGTGCCAGCAGTTACTCGATCGGGACCCCCGACATTCAAGAGACCCAGTACTTC.

The V and J genes are TRBV24-1 and TRBJ2-5, with D unclear. Germline CDR1 is KGHDR and CDR2 is SFDVKD. The CDR3 loop spans 14 amino acids. Trimming took 1 base from V and 2 from J, leaving 7 bases between them. DNA for the CDR3: TGTGCCACCAGTGATTTATCGGATCAAGAGACCCAGTACTTC. It encodes CATSDLSDQETQYF.

This clonotype was found a few times. The V and J genes are TRBV5-1 and TRBJ1-6; 12 nucleotides match TRBD1. The V segment lost 3 bases and the J segment 8 bases; nucleotides outside the gene matches: 9. CDR3 size: 17 residues. Germline assignment: CDR1 SGHRS and CDR2 YFSETQ. The CDR3 sequence: CASSSTGTGGKDSPLHF. The CDR3 DNA reads as TGCGCCAGCAGCTCTACCGGGACAGGGGGCAAGGATTCACCCCTCCACTTT.

The chain uses TRBV28 and TRBJ2-1; tentatively, D is TRBD2 (5 bases). CDR3 length: 15 amino acids. CDR1 is MDHEN, CDR2 SYDVKM, per germline. V lost 3 bases and J lost 4, with 13 bases in between. DNA for the CDR3: TGTGCCAGCAGTTTGCGGGCCCCTCCTTACAATGAGCAGTTCTTC. Amino acid sequence: CASSLRAPPYNEQFF. Based on the CDR3 plus reference TRBV28 and TRBJ2-1, the full variable domain is DVKVTQSSRYLVKRTGEKVFLECVQDMDHENMFWYRQDPGLGLRLIYFSYDVKMKEKGDIPEGYSVSREKKERFSLILESASTNQTSMYLCASSLRAPPYNEQFFGPGTRLTVL.

The chain couples TRBV29-1 to TRBJ2-1, with 10 positions matching TRBD1. The V gene end was trimmed by 4 bases and the J gene end by 5 bases; junction bases not matched to a gene: 5. Germline assignment: CDR1 SQVTM and CDR2 ANQGSEA. This CDR3 region has 14 residues. The DNA of the CDR3 is TGCAGCGTTGGGGGACAGGGGAACCACAATGAGCAGTTCTTC. Translating gives CSVGGQGNHNEQFF.

This clonotype was counted ten times or more. The chain has TRBV5-5 and TRBJ2-4; perhaps TRBD2 as D (5 bases). Germline V gene data show CDR1 as SGHKS and CDR2 as YYEKEE (reference sequence). V dropped 0 bases and J dropped 9 bases, with 10 bases sitting between them. The CDR3 loop spans 13 amino acids. CDR3 sequence reads: CASSLVEGPIQYF. For the CDR3, the DNA is TGTGCCAGCAGCTTGGTAGAGGGTCCCATTCAGTACTTC.

This clonotype appeared a few times. The chain recombines TRBV15 with TRBJ2-7, with 11 bases that match TRBD2. CDR3 length: 19 residues. V shed 2 bases and J 2 bases; nucleotides not matched to a gene: 14. The germline CDR1 and CDR2 sequences are LNHNV and YYDKDF (reference sequence). CDR3 nucleotide sequence: TGTGCCACCAGCAGACCCCCGGGTGGGACTAGCGGAAAACCCTACGAGCAGTACTTC. Protein product: CATSRPPGGTSGKPYEQYF.

This clonotype has more than one count but fewer than ten. This chain uses TRBV15 with TRBJ2-1; 10 nucleotides line up with TRBD1. This CDR3 has 17 residues. V was pared by 5 bases and J by 12 bases, with 19 bases of the junction left unmatched. CDR1 and CDR2 from the germline V gene are LNHNV and YYDKDF (reference sequence). CDR3 sequence (DNA): TGTGCCACCAGCTCACGAAGGGGGGACAGGGGACCCCCAGGGCAGTTCTTC. Protein product: CATSSRRGDRGPPGQFF.

The table lists this clonotype with a few counts. The rearrangement uses TRBV15 and TRBJ2-1; 9 bases match TRBD2. This CDR3 region has 18 residues. Germline CDR1 and CDR2: LNHNV and YYDKDF (reference sequence). V lost 0 bases to trimming and J lost 0 bases; unmatched junction nucleotides: 6. The CDR3 protein is CATSRDRGLASSYNEQFF. The CDR3 coding sequence is TGTGCCACCAGCAGAGATCGTGGACTAGCGTCCTCCTACAATGAGCAGTTCTTC.

To note about this clonotype: The CDR3 end shows no conserved phenylalanine or tryptophan, and so a read error is likely. It is unclear where the CDR3 begins or ends on the DNA, so no DNA is shown, and the CDR3 is as TCRdb lists it. CDR3 in amino acids: CASSQGPGQVS. This chain joins TRBV3-1 and TRBJ1-2; TRBD1 is taken as the D call from the table, unchecked against the DNA. Per the germline V gene, CDR1 is LGHDT and CDR2 is YNNKEL (reference sequence). The CDR3 length equals 11 residues, ends included.

This clonotype was seen only a few times. The chain uses TRBV29-1 and TRBJ2-4; D is unresolved. CDR3 size: 17 residues. V lost 4 bases, J lost 2 bases, and 21 bases lay in between. Germline assignment: CDR1 SQVTM and CDR2 ANQGSEA. The CDR3 spells CSVVHARPHGSKNIQYF. The CDR3 nucleotides are TGCAGCGTTGTTCATGCGAGGCCTCATGGGTCCAAAAACATTCAGTACTTC.

The chain is built from TRBV19 and TRBJ1-5; D uncertain. Germline CDR1 LNHDA, CDR2 SQIVND (reference sequence). Trimming cost V 7 bases and J 2 bases, with 15 bases left between them. The CDR3 length is 15 residues. Here the CDR3 reads CASKSYRLGNQPQHF. The CDR3 coding sequence is TGTGCCAGTAAATCCTATAGGTTGGGCAATCAGCCCCAGCATTTT.

This clonotype was observed a few times. This chain connects TRBV12-3 or TRBV12-4 to TRBJ1-1, with D tentatively TRBD1 (6 bases). Trimming took 6 bases from V and 4 from J, leaving 9 bases between them. The CDR3 is 12 amino acids. For the CDR3, the DNA is TGTGCCAGCAGGGACAGTGCCACTGAAGCTTTCTTT. This gives the protein CASRDSATEAFF.

This clonotype has just a few counts. The chain is built from TRBV9 and TRBJ2-1; no reliable D call. Germline CDR1 reads SGDLS; CDR2 reads YYNGEE. This CDR3 spans 13 amino acids. V lost 2 bases, J lost 6 bases, and 9 bases lay in between. CDR3 residues: CASSVDALNEQFF. Here the CDR3 DNA reads TGTGCCAGCAGCGTCGACGCTCTCAATGAGCAGTTCTTC.

In this sample, this clonotype turned up a few times. CDR3 amino acids: CASSQRDRAFHYGYTF. CDR3 nucleotides: TGTGCCAGCAGCCAACGTGACAGGGCCTTCCACTATGGCTACACCTTC. The chain recombines TRBV3-1 with TRBJ1-2, with 7 bases identical to TRBD1. J was trimmed by 3 bases and V by 2 bases; bases with no gene match: 9. The CDR3 covers 16 residues. CDR1 is LGHDT and CDR2 is YNNKEL in the germline V gene (reference sequence).

This clonotype has at least ten counts. This CDR3 is CASSLQMSGQTQYF. The CDR3 DNA reads as TGTGCCAGCAGCTTACAAATGAGTGGACAGACCCAGTACTTC. The rearrangement joins TRBV7-6 to TRBJ2-5, with D unresolved. CDR1 SGHVS and CDR2 FNYEAQ come from the germline V gene. V was trimmed by 2 bases and J by 6 bases, leaving 13 bases between them. CDR3 length: 14 amino acids.

The CDR3 is CASTSGLAGEQWQFF. CDR3 sequence (DNA): TGTGCCAGCACTTCGGGACTAGCGGGAGAGCAGTGGCAGTTCTTC. V is TRBV2 and J is TRBJ2-1; 14 bases map to TRBD2. This CDR3 region has 15 residues. The junction had 11 bases not matched to a gene; V was cut back by 7 bases and J by 12 bases. Germline loops: CDR1 SNHLY, CDR2 FYNNEI. Full variable domain (remainder filled in from reference TRBV2 and TRBJ2-1): EPEVTQTPSHQVTQMGQEVILRCVPISNHLYFYWYRQILGQKVEFLVSFYNNEISEKSEIFDDQFSVERPDGSNFTLKIRSTKLEDSAMYFCASTSGLAGEQWQFFGPGTRLTVL.

The gene calls are TRBV20-1 and TRBJ1-1, with D unresolved. There are 14 residues in the CDR3. CDR1 and CDR2 (germline): DFQATT, SNEGSKA (reference sequence). The CDR3 nucleotides are TGCAGGCCCCAGAGCCCTCTCAGGAACACTGAAGCTTTCTTT. Its translation: CRPQSPLRNTEAFF.

This clonotype was seen only a few times. The chain is built from TRBV6-4 and TRBJ2-1; 16 bases are a match to TRBD2. This CDR3 is 17 amino acids long. Unmatched junction bases numbered 0, after V lost 2 bases and J lost 2 bases. Germline V lookup: CDR1 MRHNA, CDR2 SNTAGT. In DNA form, the CDR3 reads TGTGCCAGCAGTGACGGGACTAGCGGGGGGGCCTACAATGAGCAGTTCTTC. It translates to CASSDGTSGGAYNEQFF.

This clonotype was seen a handful of times. The chain recombines TRBV12-3 or TRBV12-4 with TRBJ2-7; 11 nucleotides align to TRBD1. V was clipped by 4 bases and J by 3 bases; unmatched bases: 5. The CDR3 spans 15 residues. In DNA, the CDR3 is TGTGCCAGCAGTTCCCGGGACAGGGGGATCTACGAGCAGTACTTC. This translates into CASSSRDRGIYEQYF.

This clonotype occurred a few times. The chain combines TRBV20-1 with TRBJ2-5; the D gene is possibly TRBD1 (5 bases). This CDR3 has 13 residues. Deletions cut 3 bases from V and 0 bases from J, with 8 bases between. CDR1 DFQATT and CDR2 SNEGSKA come from the germline V gene (reference sequence). Written as DNA, the CDR3 is TGCAGTGCTAGCTCAGGGAACCAAGAGACCCAGTACTTC. Protein product: CSASSGNQETQYF.

The chain recombines TRBV12-3 or TRBV12-4 with TRBJ2-3; the match to TRBD2 covers 14 bases. CDR3 length equals 16 residues. Trimming removed 1 base from V and 6 bases from J; junction bases left unmatched: 3. The CDR3 region is CASSLGTSGRRDTQYF. The CDR3 nucleotides read TGTGCCAGCAGTTTAGGGACTAGCGGGAGGAGGGATACGCAGTATTTT.

This clonotype has only a few counts. Here the CDR3 reads CASRPDTSANEKLFF. In DNA, the CDR3 is TGCGCCAGCAGACCCGACACCTCCGCTAATGAAAAACTGTTTTTT. The rearrangement uses TRBV5-1 and TRBJ1-4, with D hard to call. Trimming left V 5 bases short and J 3 bases short, with 14 bases between. The CDR3 consists of 15 residues. The germline V gene encodes CDR1 SGHRS and CDR2 YFSETQ.

This clonotype was observed once. The chain carries TRBV7-9 and TRBJ2-7; D is ambiguous. Trimming took 5 bases from V and 4 from J, leaving 18 bases between them. This CDR3 has 15 amino acids. Germline V gene lookup returns CDR1 SEHNR and CDR2 FQNEAQ (reference sequence). DNA for the CDR3: TGTGCCAGCAGCGAAGGTGGGGTCCCCCGGTACGAGCAGTACTTC. This gives the protein CASSEGGVPRYEQYF. Variable domain in full (rest from reference TRBV7-9 and TRBJ2-7): DTGVSQNPRHKITKRGQNVTFRCDPISEHNRLYWYRQTLGQGPEFLTYFQNEAQLEKSRLLSDRFSAERPKGSFSTLEIQRTEQGDSAMYLCASSEGGVPRYEQYFGPGTRLTVT.

This clonotype appeared a few times. The gene calls are TRBV20-1 and TRBJ2-2, with 11 bases identical to TRBD1. The V segment lost 7 bases and the J segment 2 bases; nucleotides outside the gene matches: 6. Germline V gives CDR1 DFQATT, CDR2 SNEGSKA (reference sequence). The CDR3 has 15 residues. CDR3: CSVPDRGPNTGELFF. Here the CDR3 DNA reads TGCAGTGTCCCGGACAGGGGGCCAAACACCGGGGAGCTGTTTTTT.

The V call is TRBV6-2 or TRBV6-3, the J call TRBJ2-7; 9 nucleotides match TRBD1. The CDR3 is 15 residues long. Germline CDR1 is MNHEY and CDR2 is SVGEGT. The ends lost 2 bases at V and 4 bases at J; junction bases unmatched: 6. The CDR3 here is CASSYPGQGRYEQYF. The CDR3 coding sequence is TGTGCCAGCAGTTACCCGGGACAGGGAAGGTACGAGCAGTACTTC.

The J gene is TRBJ2-7, the V gene TRBV20-1; tentatively, D is TRBD2 (6 bases). Germline V gives CDR1 DFQATT, CDR2 SNEGSKA (reference sequence). Trimming removed 5 bases at V and 5 bases at J, with 10 bases between. CDR3 length: 11 amino acids. The CDR3: CSARAGHEQYF. The CDR3 DNA reads as TGCAGTGCTCGGGCGGGGCACGAGCAGTACTTC.

The chain uses TRBV11-2 and TRBJ2-3; TRBD1 might be the D (6 bases). Trimming pared 5 bases from V and 1 base from J, leaving 10 bases between. The CDR3 contains 14 residues. CDR1 is SGHAT and CDR2 is FQNNGV in the germline V gene. The CDR3 sequence is CASSNRVRTDTQYF. CDR3 sequence (DNA): TGTGCCAGCAGCAACAGGGTACGCACAGATACGCAGTATTTT.

This clonotype was counted ten times or more. This chain links TRBV4-3 with TRBJ1-4; tentatively, D is TRBD1 (6 bases). Trimming shortened V by 3 bases and J by 7 bases, and 9 bases separated the two germline ends. Germline V CDR1 and CDR2: LGHNA, YSLEER. The CDR3 has 13 residues. CDR3 loop: CASSQGAGEKLFF. The CDR3 nucleotides are TGCGCCAGCAGCCAGGGGGCTGGTGAAAAACTGTTTTTT.

This clonotype was counted between two and nine times. The chain is built from TRBV15 and TRBJ2-6; D ambiguous. The CDR3 spans 17 residues. In germline, CDR1 is LNHNV, CDR2 YYDKDF (reference sequence). The V end was cut by 1 base, the J end by 0 bases, with 10 bases between. CDR3 in DNA: TGTGCCACCAGCAGAGGCCGACTGAACTCTGGGGCCAACGTCCTGACTTTC. Protein sequence: CATSRGRLNSGANVLTF. Drawing the rest from reference TRBV15 and TRBJ2-6, the complete variable domain is DAMVIQNPRYQVTQFGKPVTLSCSQTLNHNVMYWYQQKSSQAPKLLFHYYDKDFNNEADTPDNFQSRRPNTSFCFLDIRSPGLGDTAMYLCATSRGRLNSGANVLTFGAGSRLTVL.